This paragraph reports one TCR beta chain. This entry is derived from a study of blood T cell repertoires in COVID-19. Study summary: Spain, Italy and the United States supplied samples that represented acute and convalescent COVID-19.

Germline V gives CDR1 LGHNA, CDR2 YSLEER. The CDR3 has 15 amino acids. V lost 3 bases and J lost 3; bases outside the gene matches: 2. Method: immunoSEQ multiplex PCR; TCRdb's copy keeps in-frame clones and lacks some. The sample holds fewer than 70,000 clones, around 87% seen once. Sequencing was performed on peripheral blood. The receptor comes from a man aged 50 to 60 with active COVID-19. The V call is TRBV4-3, the J call TRBJ1-2; 12 bases match TRBD1. The CDR3 DNA reads as TGCGCCAGCAGCCAGGGACAGGGGGCGTACTATGGCTACACCTTC. It encodes CASSQGQGAYYGYTF.